This T cell receptor beta chain was profiled in a study of cytomegalovirus exposure and HLA in healthy donors. Study-wide background: Earlier work reported 117 million unique TCR beta sequences from 150 million to 200 million T cells.

Overall study results and limits: Clonal expansion was found to be greater in HLA-associated TCR beta chains than in equally common others in a later analysis.

The donors were healthy bone marrow donors. Primers included in the PCR were 60 Vbeta and 13 Jbeta primers. Clones were sequenced by immunoSEQ multiplex PCR, and TCRdb holds only the in-frame ones, with some missing. In the table there are tens of thousands of clones, about 79% of which are singletons. About this clone itself: Antigen: not known.

Material for sequencing was PBMCs. This clonotype was obtained from a female donor in good health and CMV-seronegative.

This CDR3 reads CASSLGAGGETQYF. The CDR3, as DNA: TGTGCCAGCAGCTTAGGCGCAGGAGGAGAGACCCAGTACTTC. The gene calls are TRBV5-6 and TRBJ2-5, with TRBD2 as a possible D gene (5 bases). This CDR3 is built from 14 residues. The germline V and J ends were trimmed by 2 bases and 4 bases, with 12 bases remaining between them. Germline lookup yields CDR1 SGHDT and CDR2 YYEEEE.